The sequence of this T cell receptor (beta chain) was determined in a study of lymphopenia after photon versus proton radiotherapy. Whole-study results and caveats: Better survival with proton therapy was suggested as possible, not demonstrated. After lymphocyte nadir, photon-treated repertoires showed oligoclonal expansion, especially CD8+ Temra. Under photons, naive T cells and diversity fell while effector/memory populations rose.

Worth noting for this clone: Its target is not known.

Only in-frame clones appear in the TCRdb table, and some are missing; sequencing was by immunoSEQ multiplex PCR. The table has 15,000 to 20,000 clones, 75% to 90% seen once. The CDR3 is 15 residues long. V lost 4 bases, J lost 4 bases, and 8 bases stayed unmatched. CDR1 is LNHDA and CDR2 is SQIVND in the germline V gene (reference sequence). The chain couples TRBV19 to TRBJ1-2; TRBD1 matches 8 bases. This TCR came from a man aged 65 to 79 with pancreatic cancer. Material: peripheral blood, obtained from a patient treated with proton-based radiotherapy. This CDR3 reads CASSTGTGRTYGYTF. The CDR3 region has the DNA TGTGCCAGTAGTACTGGGACAGGAAGGACCTATGGCTACACCTTC. The full variable domain, in which reference TRBV19 and TRBJ1-2 provide the parts outside the CDR3, is DGGITQSPKYLFRKEGQNVTLSCEQNLNHDAMYWYRQDPGQGLRLIYYSQIVNDFQKGDIAEGYSVSREKKESFPLTVTSAQKNPTAFYLCASSTGTGRTYGYTFGSGTRLTVV.